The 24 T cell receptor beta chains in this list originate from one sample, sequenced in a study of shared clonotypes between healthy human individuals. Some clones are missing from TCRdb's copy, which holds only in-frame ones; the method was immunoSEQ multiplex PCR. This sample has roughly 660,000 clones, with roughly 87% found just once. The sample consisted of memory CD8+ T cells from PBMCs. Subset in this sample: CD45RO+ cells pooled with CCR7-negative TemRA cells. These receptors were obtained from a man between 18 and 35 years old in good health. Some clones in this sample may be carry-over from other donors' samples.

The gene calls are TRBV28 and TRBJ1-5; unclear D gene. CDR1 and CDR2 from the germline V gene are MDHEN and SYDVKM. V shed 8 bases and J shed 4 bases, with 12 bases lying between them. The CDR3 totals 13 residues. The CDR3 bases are TGTGCCAGCCGCCCTAGCCCGAATCAGCCCCAGCATTTT. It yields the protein CASRPSPNQPQHF.

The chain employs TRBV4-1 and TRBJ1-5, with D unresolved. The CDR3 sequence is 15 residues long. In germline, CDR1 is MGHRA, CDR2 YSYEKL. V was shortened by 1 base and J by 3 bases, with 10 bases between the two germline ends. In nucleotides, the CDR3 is TGCGCCAGCAGCCAAGTTCGGACCACCAATCAGCCCCAGCATTTT. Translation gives CASSQVRTTNQPQHF.

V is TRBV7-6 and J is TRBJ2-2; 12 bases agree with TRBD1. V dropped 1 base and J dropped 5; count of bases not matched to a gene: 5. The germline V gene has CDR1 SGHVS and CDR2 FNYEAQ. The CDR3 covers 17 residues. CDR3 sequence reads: CASSLGRDRGPTGELFF. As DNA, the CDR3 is TGTGCCAGCAGCTTAGGCAGGGACAGGGGGCCAACCGGGGAGCTGTTTTTT.

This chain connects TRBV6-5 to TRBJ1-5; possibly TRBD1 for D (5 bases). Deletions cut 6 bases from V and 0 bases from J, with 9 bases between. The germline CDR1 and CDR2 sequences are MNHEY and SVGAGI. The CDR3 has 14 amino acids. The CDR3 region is CASRTAYSNQPQHF. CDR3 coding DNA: TGTGCCAGCAGGACAGCCTATAGCAATCAGCCCCAGCATTTT.

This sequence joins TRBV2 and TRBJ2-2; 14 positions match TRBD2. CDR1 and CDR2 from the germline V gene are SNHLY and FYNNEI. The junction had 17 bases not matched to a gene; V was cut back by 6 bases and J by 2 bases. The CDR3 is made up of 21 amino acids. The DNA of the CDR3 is TGTGCCAGCAGGATTCAGTCGAAGGGACTAGCGGGAGACTACAACACCGGGGAGCTGTTTTTT. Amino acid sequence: CASRIQSKGLAGDYNTGELFF.

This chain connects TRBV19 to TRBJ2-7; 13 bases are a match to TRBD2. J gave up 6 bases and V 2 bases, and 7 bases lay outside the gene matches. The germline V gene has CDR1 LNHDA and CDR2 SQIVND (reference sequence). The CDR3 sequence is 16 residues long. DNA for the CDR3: TGTGCCAGTAGTATACAAGGACTAGCGGGAGAAGTCGAGCAGTACTTC. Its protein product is CASSIQGLAGEVEQYF.

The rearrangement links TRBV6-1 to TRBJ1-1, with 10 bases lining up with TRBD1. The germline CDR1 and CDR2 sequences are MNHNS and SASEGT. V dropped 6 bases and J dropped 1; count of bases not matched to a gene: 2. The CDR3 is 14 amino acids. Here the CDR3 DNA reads TGTGCCAGCAGAGGGACAGGGGCGAACACTGAAGCTTTCTTT. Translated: CASRGTGANTEAFF.

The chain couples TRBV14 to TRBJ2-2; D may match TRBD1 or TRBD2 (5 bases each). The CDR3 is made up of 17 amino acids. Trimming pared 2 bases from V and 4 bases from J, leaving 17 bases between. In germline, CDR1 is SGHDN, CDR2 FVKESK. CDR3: CASSQRGAVPGTGELFF. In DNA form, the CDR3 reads TGTGCCAGCAGCCAAAGAGGGGCCGTTCCGGGCACCGGGGAGCTGTTTTTT.

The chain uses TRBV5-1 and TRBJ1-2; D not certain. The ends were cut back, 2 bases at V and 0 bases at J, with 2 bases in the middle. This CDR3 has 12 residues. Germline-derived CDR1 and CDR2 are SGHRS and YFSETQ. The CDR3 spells CASSFSNYGYTF. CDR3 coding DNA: TGCGCCAGCAGCTTTTCTAACTATGGCTACACCTTC.

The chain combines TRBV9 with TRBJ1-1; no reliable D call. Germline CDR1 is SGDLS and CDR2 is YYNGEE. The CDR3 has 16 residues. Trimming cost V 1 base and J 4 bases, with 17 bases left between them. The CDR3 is CASSVSNAPRPTEAFF. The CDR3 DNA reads TGTGCCAGCAGCGTATCTAATGCCCCGCGTCCCACTGAAGCTTTCTTT.

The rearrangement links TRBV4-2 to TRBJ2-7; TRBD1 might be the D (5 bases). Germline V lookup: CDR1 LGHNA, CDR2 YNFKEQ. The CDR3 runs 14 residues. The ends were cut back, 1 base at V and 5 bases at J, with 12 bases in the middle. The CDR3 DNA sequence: TGTGCCAGCAGCCAAGCCAGGGAAAGCGACGAGCAGTACTTC. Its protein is CASSQARESDEQYF.

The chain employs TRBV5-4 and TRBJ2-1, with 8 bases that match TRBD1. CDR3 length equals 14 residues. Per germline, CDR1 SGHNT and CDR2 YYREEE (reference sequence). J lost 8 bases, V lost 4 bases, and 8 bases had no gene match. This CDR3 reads CASSADRATDEQFF. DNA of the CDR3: TGTGCCAGCAGCGCGGACAGGGCTACGGATGAGCAGTTCTTC.

Here the CDR3 reads CASFSYEQYF. The CDR3 region has the DNA TGTGCCAGCTTCTCCTACGAGCAGTACTTC. The chain recombines TRBV18 with TRBJ2-7; D is undetermined. CDR3 length: 10 residues. Germline V gene lookup returns CDR1 KGHSH and CDR2 LQKENI. Trimming removed 7 bases from V and 0 bases from J, with 1 base in between. The full variable domain, in which reference TRBV18 and TRBJ2-7 provide the parts outside the CDR3, is NAGVMQNPRHLVRRRGQEARLRCSPMKGHSHVYWYRQLPEEGLKFMVYLQKENIIDESGMPKERFSAEFPKEGPSILRIQQVVRGDSAAYFCASFSYEQYFGPGTRLTVT.

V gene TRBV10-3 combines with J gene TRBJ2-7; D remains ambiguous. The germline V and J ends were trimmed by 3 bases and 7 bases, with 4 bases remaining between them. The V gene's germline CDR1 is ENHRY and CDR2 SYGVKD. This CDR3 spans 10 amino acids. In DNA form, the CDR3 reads TGTGCCATCAGTGATGGGGAGCAGTACTTC. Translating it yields CAISDGEQYF.

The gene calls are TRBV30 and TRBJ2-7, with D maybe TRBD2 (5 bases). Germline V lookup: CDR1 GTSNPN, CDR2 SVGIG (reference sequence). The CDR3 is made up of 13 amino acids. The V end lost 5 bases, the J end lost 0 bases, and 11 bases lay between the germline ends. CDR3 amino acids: CAWAGSSSYEQYF. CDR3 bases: TGTGCCTGGGCGGGTAGCAGCTCCTACGAGCAGTACTTC.

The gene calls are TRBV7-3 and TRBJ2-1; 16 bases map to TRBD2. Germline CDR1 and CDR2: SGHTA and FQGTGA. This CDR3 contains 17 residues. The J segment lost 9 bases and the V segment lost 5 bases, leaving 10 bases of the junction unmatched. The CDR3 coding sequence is TGTGCCAGCAGCCTGGGACTAGCGGGAGGGCCGGGGGGTGAGCAGTTCTTC. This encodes CASSLGLAGGPGGEQFF.

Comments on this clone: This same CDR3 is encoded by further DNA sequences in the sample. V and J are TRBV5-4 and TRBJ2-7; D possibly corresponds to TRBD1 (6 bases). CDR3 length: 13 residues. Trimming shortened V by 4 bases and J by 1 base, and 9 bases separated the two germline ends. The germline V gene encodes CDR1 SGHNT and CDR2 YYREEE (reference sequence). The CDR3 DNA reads TGTGCCAGCAGCCCGGACAGTTCCTACGAGCAGTACTTC. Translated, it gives CASSPDSSYEQYF.

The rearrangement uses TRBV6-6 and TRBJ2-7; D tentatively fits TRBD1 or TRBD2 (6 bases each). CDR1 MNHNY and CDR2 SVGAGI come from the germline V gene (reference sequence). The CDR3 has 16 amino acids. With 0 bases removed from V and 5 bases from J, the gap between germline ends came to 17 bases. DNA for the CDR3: TGTGCCAGCAGTTACTCTCCCACAGGGAGGATACACGAGCAGTACTTC. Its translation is CASSYSPTGRIHEQYF.

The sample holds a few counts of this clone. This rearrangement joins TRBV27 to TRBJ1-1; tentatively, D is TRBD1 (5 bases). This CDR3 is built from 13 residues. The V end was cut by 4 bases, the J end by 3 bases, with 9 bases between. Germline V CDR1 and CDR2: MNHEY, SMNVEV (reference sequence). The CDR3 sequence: CASSSGPYTEAFF. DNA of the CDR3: TGTGCCAGCAGTTCGGGACCTTACACTGAAGCTTTCTTT.

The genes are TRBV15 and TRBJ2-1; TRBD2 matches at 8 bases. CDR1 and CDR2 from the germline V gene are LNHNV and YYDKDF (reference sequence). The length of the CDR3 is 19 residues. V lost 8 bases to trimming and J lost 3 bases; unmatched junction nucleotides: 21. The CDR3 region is CATYGGPSGLPPYYNEQFF. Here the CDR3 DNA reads TGTGCCACCTATGGGGGGCCTAGCGGGCTCCCCCCTTACTACAATGAGCAGTTCTTC.

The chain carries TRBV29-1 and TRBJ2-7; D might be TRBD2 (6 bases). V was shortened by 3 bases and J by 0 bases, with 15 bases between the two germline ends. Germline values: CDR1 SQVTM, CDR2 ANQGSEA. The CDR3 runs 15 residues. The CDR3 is CSVERPGTPSYEQYF. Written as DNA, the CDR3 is TGCAGCGTTGAGCGACCCGGGACTCCCTCCTACGAGCAGTACTTC.

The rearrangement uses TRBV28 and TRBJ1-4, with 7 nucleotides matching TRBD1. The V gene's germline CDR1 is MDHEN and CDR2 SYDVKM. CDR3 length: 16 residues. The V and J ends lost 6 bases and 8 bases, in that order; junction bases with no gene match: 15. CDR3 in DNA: TGTGCCAGCAGCTACCTCCACAGGGGAGAGGGGGAAAAACTGTTTTTT. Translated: CASSYLHRGEGEKLFF.

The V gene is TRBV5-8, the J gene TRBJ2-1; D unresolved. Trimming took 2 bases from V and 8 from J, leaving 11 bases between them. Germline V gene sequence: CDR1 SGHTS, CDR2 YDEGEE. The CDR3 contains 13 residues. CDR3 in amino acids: CASSFLMGDEQFF. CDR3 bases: TGTGCCAGCAGCTTTCTGATGGGCGATGAGCAGTTCTTC.

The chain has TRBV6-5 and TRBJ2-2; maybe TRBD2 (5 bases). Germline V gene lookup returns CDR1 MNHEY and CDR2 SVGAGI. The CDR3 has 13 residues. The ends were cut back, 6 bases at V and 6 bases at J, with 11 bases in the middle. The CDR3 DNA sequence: TGTGCCAGCAGCTCGAGGGCCCCCGGGGAGCTGTTTTTT. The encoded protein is CASSSRAPGELFF.